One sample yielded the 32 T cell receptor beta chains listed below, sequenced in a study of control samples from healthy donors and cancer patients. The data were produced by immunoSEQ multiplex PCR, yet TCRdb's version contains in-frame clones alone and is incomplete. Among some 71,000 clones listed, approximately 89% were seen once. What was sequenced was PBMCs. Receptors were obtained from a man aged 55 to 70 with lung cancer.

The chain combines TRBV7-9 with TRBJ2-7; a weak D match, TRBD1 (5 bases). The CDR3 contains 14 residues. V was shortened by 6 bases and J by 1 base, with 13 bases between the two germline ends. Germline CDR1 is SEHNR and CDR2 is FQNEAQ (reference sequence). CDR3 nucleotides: TGTGCCAGCAGTCAACAGGCGCGATCCTACGAGCAGTACTTC. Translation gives CASSQQARSYEQYF.

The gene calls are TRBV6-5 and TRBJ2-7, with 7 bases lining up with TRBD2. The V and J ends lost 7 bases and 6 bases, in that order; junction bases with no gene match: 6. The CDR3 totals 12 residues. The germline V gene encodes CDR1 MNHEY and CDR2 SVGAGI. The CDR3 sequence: CASTLWGGEQYV. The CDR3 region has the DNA TGTGCCAGCACCCTTTGGGGGGGCGAGCAGTACGTC.

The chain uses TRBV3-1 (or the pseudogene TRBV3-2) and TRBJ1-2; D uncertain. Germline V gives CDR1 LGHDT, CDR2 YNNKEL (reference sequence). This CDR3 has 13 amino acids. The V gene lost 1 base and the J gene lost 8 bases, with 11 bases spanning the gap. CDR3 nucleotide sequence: TGTGCCAGCAGCCAAGCCGTCATGGGGGGCTACACCTTC. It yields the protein CASSQAVMGGYTF.

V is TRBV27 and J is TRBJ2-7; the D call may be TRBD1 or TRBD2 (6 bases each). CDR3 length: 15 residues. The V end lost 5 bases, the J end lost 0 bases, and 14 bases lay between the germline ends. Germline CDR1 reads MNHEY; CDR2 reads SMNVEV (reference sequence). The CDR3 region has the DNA TGTGCCAGCAGTCGCCTAGGGGGGAGCTCCTACGAGCAGTACTTC. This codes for CASSRLGGSSYEQYF.

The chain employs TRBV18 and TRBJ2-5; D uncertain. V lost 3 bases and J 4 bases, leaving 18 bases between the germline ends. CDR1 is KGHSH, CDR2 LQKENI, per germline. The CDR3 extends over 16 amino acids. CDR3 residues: CASSPRRQVEGETQYF. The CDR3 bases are TGTGCCAGCTCACCCCGGAGACAAGTGGAAGGAGAGACCCAGTACTTC.

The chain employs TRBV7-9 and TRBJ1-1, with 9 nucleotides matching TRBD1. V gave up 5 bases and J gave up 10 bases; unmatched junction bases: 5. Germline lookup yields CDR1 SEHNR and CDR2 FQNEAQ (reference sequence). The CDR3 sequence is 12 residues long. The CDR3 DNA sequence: TGTGCCAGCAGCCGAGGACAGGGGCGAGCTTTCTTT. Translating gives CASSRGQGRAFF.

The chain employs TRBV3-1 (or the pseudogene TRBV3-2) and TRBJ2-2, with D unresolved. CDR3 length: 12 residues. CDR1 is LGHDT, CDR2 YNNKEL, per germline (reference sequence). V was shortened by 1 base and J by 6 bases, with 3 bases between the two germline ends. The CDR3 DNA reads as TGTGCCAGCAGCCAAGGTTCCGGGGAGCTGTTTTTT. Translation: CASSQGSGELFF.

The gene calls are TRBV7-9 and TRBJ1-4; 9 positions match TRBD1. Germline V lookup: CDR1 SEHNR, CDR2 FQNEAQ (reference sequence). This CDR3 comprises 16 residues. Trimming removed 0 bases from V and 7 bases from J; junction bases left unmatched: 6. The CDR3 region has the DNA TGTGCCAGCAGCTTAGCCTCCGGGACAGGGAGTGAAAAACTGTTTTTT. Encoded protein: CASSLASGTGSEKLFF.

CDR3 in amino acids: CASSLGQTTGELFF. The DNA for the CDR3 is TGTGCCAGCAGCTTAGGACAGACGACCGGGGAGCTGTTTTTT. The chain uses TRBV5-8 and TRBJ2-2, with D tentatively TRBD1 (6 bases). This CDR3 comprises 14 residues. Deletions cut 2 bases from V and 5 bases from J, with 10 bases between. Per the germline V gene, CDR1 is SGHTS and CDR2 is YDEGEE.

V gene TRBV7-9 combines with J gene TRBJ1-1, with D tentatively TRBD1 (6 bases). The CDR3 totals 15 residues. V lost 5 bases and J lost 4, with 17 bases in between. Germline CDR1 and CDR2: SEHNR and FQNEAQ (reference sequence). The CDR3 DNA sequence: TGTGCCAGCAGCCCATTAGACAGGAGTGCCACTGAAGCTTTCTTT. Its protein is CASSPLDRSATEAFF.

The CDR3 sequence: CASRRTGLAKNIQYF. In DNA, the CDR3 is TGTGCCAGTAGGAGGACAGGGCTAGCCAAAAACATTCAGTACTTC. The genes are TRBV19 and TRBJ2-4, with 8 bases that match TRBD1. Germline V lookup: CDR1 LNHDA, CDR2 SQIVND (reference sequence). This CDR3 spans 15 amino acids. With V trimmed by 6 bases and J by 0 bases, 4 bases remained unmatched.

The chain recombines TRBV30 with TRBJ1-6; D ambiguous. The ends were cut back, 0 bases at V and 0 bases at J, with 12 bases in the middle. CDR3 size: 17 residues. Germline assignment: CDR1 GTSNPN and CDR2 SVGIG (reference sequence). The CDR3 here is CAWSVGAVSSYNSPLHF. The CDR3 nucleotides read TGTGCCTGGAGTGTCGGAGCCGTGAGCTCCTATAATTCACCCCTCCACTTT.

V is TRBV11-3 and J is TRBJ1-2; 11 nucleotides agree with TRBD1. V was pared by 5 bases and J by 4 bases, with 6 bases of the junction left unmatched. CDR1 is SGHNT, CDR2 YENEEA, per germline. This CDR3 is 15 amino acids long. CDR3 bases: TGTGCCAGCAGCCTTGGGACAGGGGGAGTCTATGGCTACACCTTC. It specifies CASSLGTGGVYGYTF. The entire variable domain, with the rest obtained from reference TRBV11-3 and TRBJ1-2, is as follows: EAGVVQSPRYKIIEKKQPVAFWCNPISGHNTLYWYLQNLGQGPELLIRYENEEAVDDSQLPKDRFSAERLKGVDSTLKIQPAELGDSAVYLCASSLGTGGVYGYTFGSGTRLTVV.

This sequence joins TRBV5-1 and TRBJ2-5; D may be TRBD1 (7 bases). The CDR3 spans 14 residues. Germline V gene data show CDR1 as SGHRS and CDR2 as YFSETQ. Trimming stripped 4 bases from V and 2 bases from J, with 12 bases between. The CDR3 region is CASSPAGGQETQYF. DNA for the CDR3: TGCGCCAGCAGCCCGGCAGGGGGGCAAGAGACCCAGTACTTC.

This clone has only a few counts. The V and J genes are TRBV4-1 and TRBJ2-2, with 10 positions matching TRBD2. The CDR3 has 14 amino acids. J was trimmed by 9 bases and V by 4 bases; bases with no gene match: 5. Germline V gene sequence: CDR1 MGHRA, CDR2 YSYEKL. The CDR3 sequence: CASSPTSGSRELFF. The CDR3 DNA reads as TGCGCCAGCAGCCCGACTAGCGGGTCTCGGGAGCTGTTTTTT.

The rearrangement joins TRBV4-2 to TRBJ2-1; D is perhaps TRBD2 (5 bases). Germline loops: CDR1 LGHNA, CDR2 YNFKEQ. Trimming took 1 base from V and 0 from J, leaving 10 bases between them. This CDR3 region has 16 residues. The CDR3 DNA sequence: TGTGCCAGCAGCCAAGGTACGGGGATCTCCTACAATGAGCAGTTCTTC. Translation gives CASSQGTGISYNEQFF.

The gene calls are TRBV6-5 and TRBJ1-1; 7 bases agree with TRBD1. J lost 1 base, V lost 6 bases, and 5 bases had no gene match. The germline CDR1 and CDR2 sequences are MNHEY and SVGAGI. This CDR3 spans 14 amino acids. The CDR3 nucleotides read TGTGCCAGCAGACGACAGGGCTCGAACACTGAAGCTTTCTTT. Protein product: CASRRQGSNTEAFF.

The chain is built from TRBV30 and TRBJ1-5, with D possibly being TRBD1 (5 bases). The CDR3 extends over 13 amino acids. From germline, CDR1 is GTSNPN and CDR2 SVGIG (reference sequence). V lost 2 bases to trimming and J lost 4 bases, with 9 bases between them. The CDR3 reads CAWSRQINQPQHF. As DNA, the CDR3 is TGTGCCTGGAGTAGACAGATAAATCAGCCCCAGCATTTT. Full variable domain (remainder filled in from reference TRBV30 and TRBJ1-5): SQTIHQWPATLVQPVGSPLSLECTVEGTSNPNLYWYRQAAGRGLQLLFYSVGIGQISSEVPQNLSASRPQDRQFILSSKKLLLSDSGFYLCAWSRQINQPQHFGDGTRLSIL.

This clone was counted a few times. CDR3 in amino acids: CASSPGTYNEQFF. The CDR3 DNA reads as TGTGCCAGCAGCCCAGGGACTTACAATGAGCAGTTCTTC. The chain uses TRBV14 and TRBJ2-1; D is perhaps TRBD2 (6 bases). Germline CDR1 is SGHDN and CDR2 is FVKESK. Deletions cut 4 bases from V and 4 bases from J, with 8 bases between. The CDR3 consists of 13 residues.

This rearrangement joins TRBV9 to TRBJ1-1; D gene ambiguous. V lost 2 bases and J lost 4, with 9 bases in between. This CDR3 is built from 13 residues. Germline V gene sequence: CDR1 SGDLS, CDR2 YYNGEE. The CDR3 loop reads CASSVYLGTEAFF. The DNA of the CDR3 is TGTGCCAGCAGCGTCTACCTAGGCACTGAAGCTTTCTTT.

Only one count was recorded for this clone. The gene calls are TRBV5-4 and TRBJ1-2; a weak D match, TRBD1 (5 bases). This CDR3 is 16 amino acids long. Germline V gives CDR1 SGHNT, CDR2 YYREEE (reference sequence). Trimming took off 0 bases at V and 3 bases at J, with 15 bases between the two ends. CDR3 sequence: CASSLDRAGRYYGYTF. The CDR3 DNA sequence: TGTGCCAGCAGCTTGGATCGGGCAGGGCGCTACTATGGCTACACCTTC. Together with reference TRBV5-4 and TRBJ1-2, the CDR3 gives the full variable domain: ETGVTQSPTHLIKTRGQQVTLRCSSQSGHNTVSWYQQALGQGPQFIFQYYREEENGRGNFPPRFSGLQFPNYSSELNVNALELDDSALYLCASSLDRAGRYYGYTFGSGTRLTVV.

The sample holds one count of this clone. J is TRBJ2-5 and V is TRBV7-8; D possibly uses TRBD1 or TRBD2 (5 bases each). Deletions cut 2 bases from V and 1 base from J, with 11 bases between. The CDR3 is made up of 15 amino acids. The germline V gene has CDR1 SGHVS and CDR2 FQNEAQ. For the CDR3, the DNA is TGTGCCAGCAGCTTAAACACGGGACGCCAAGAGACCCAGTACTTC. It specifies CASSLNTGRQETQYF.

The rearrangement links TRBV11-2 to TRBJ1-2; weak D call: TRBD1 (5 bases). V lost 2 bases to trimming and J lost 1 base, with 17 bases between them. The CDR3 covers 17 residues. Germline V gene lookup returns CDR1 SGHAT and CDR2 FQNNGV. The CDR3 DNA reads TGTGCCAGCAGCTTAAAGCCCATCCCGGGACGTAACTATGGCTACACCTTC. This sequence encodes CASSLKPIPGRNYGYTF. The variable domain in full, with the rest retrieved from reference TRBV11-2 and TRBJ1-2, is EAGVAQSPRYKIIEKRQSVAFWCNPISGHATLYWYQQILGQGPKLLIQFQNNGVVDDSQLPKDRFSAERLKGVDSTLKIQPAKLEDSAVYLCASSLKPIPGRNYGYTFGSGTRLTVV.

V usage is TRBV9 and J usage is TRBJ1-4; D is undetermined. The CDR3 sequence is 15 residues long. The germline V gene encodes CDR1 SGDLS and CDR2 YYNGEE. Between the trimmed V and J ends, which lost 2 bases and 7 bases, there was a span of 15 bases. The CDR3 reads CASSVRAQSGEKLFF. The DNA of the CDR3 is TGTGCCAGCAGCGTTCGCGCCCAGTCAGGTGAAAAACTGTTTTTT.

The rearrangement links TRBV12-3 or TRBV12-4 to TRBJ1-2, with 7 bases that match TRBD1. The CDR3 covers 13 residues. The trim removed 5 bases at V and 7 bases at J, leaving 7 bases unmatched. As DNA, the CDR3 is TGTGCCAGCAGTGGAGGACAGGCAAGTGGCTACACCTTC. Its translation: CASSGGQASGYTF.

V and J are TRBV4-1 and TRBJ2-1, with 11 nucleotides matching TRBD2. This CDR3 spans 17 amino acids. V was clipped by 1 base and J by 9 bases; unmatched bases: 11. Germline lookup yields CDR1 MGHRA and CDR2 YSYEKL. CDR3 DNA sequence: TGCGCCAGCAGCCAAGTAAGGGCTAGCGGGGGGCCCTTTGAGCAGTTCTTC. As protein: CASSQVRASGGPFEQFF.

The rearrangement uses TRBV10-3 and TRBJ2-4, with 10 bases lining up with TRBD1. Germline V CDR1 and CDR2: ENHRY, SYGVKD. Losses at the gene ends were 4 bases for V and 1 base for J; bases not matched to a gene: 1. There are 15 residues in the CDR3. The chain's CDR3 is CAISGGQGAKNIQYF. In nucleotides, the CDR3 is TGTGCCATCAGTGGGGGACAGGGGGCCAAAAACATTCAGTACTTC.

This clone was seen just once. The CDR3 nucleotides are TGTGCCACCAGTGAAACAGGGGGCGCAACAGATACGCAGTATTTT. Translating gives CATSETGGATDTQYF. The genes are TRBV24-1 and TRBJ2-3; TRBD1 agrees at 9 bases. CDR3 size: 15 residues. Trimming removed 4 bases from V and 3 bases from J; junction bases left unmatched: 4. Germline lookup yields CDR1 KGHDR and CDR2 SFDVKD.

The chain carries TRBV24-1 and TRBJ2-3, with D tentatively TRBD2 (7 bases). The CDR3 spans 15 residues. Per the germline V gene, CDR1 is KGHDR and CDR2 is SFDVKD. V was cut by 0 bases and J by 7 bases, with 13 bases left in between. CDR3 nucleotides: TGTGCCACCAGTGATTTGGGGGGGGGCCTAAATACGCAGTATTTT. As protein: CATSDLGGGLNTQYF.

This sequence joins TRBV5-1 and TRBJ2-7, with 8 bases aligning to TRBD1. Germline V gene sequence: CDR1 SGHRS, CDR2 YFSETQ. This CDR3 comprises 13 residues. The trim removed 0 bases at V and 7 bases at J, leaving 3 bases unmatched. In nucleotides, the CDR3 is TGCGCCAGCAGCTTGGGACAGGGGAAAGAGCAGTACTTC. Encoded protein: CASSLGQGKEQYF. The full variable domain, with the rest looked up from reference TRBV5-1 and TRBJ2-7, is KAGVTQTPRYLIKTRGQQVTLSCSPISGHRSVSWYQQTPGQGLQFLFEYFSETQRNKGNFPGRFSGRQFSNSRSEMNVSTLELGDSALYLCASSLGQGKEQYFGPGTRLTVT.

The CDR3 is CASTRQSTDTQYF. The CDR3 DNA reads as TGTGCCAGCACCCGACAGAGCACAGATACGCAGTATTTT. The J gene is TRBJ2-3, the V gene TRBV3-1 (or the pseudogene TRBV3-2); a weak D match, TRBD1 (5 bases). Germline assignment: CDR1 LGHDT and CDR2 YNNKEL (reference sequence). The CDR3 consists of 13 residues. V was clipped by 7 bases and J by 0 bases, with 8 bases between them.

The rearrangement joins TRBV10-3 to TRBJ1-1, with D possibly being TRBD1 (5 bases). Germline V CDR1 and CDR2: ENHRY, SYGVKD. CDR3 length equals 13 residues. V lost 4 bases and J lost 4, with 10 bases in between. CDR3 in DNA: TGTGCCATCAGTGGACAGACAGCCACTGAAGCTTTCTTT. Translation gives CAISGQTATEAFF.